The TCR beta chain under discussion was sequenced for a study of OX40 agonist ivuxolimab in advanced cancers. The overall study: Those enrolled were 82.7% male, with a mean age of around 60 years and ages from 23 to 79.

Points on this clone: Its antigen remains unknown.

Whole-study results and caveats: It was not determined which antigens were specifically recognized by the peripheral T cells that had undergone clonal expansion.

TCRdb's table, derived via immunoSEQ multiplex PCR, lists solely in-frame clones and lacks some. This sample has over 15,000 clones; approximately 80% occur once, and the top ten carry about 47%. Germline CDR1 is SGHTA and CDR2 is FQGTGA. V shed 5 bases and J shed 5 bases, with 13 bases lying between them. The CDR3 has 13 amino acids. The specimen was CD4+ or CD8+ T cells sorted from blood, collected in a trial of the OX40 agonist ivuxolimab. This TCR came from an adult with an advanced solid tumor such as melanoma, head and neck, liver or kidney cancer. The J gene is TRBJ2-7, the V gene TRBV7-3; a weak D match, TRBD2 (6 bases). The CDR3 DNA is TGTGCCAGCAGCCCGATAGGAGGGAACGAGCAGTACTTC. It codes for CASSPIGGNEQYF.